This record covers a single TCR beta chain. Its antigen remains unknown. TCRdb reanalysed the reads using MiXCR and keeps one entry per CDR3 protein. The repertoire holds 550,000 to 850,000 distinct CDR3 sequences, with 30% to 40% as singletons. The ends were cut back, 5 bases at V and 7 bases at J, with 18 bases in the middle. The CDR3 is 15 residues long. CDR1 is SGHVS, CDR2 FNYEAQ, per germline. These data come from a study of T cell repertoires in cytomegalovirus infection. Across the whole study: CMV infection and matching HLA type were both indicated by public TCR beta signatures. Whole-study results and caveats: CMV-specific TCR beta clonotypes restricted by HLA-C were the ones dominating the ex vivo response. Cumulative public TCR beta family frequency identified carriers of CMV plus the relevant HLA.

Sequencing was performed on cultured PBMCs, taken from culture after CMV antigen stimulation. The rearrangement uses TRBV7-6 and TRBJ2-1, with a weak D call TRBD2 (5 bases). The receptor comes from a human donor in good health (CMV status not recorded). Some clones in this sample may be carry-over from other donors' samples. The CDR3 is CASSVDSARRNEQFF. For the CDR3, the DNA is TGTGCCAGCAGCGTAGATAGCGCGAGGCGGAATGAGCAGTTCTTC.